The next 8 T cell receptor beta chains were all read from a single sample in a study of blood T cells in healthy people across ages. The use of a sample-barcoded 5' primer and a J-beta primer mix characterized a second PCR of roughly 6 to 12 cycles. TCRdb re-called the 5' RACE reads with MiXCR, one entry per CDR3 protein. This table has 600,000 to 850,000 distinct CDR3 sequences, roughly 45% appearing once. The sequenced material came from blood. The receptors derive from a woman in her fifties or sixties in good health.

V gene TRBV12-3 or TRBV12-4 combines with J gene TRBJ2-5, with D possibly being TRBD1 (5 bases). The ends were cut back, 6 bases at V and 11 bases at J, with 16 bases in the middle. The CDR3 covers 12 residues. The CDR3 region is CASRFVAGWQYF. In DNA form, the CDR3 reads TGTGCCAGCAGATTCGTAGCAGGGTGGCAGTACTTC.

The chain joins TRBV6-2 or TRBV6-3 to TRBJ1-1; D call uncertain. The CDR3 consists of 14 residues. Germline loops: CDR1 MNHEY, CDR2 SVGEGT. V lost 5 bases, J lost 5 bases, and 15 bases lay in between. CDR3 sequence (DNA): TGTGCCAGCAGTGTTGGAGGGTACGGGACTGAAGCTTTCTTT. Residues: CASSVGGYGTEAFF.

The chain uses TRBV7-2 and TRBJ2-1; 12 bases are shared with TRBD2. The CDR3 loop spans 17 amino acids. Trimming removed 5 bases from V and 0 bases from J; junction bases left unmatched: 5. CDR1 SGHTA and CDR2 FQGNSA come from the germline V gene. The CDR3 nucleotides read TGTGCCAGCAGCCCTAGCGGGAGGGCCTTCTCCTACAATGAGCAGTTCTTC. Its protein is CASSPSGRAFSYNEQFF. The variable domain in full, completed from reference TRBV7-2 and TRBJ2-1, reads GAGVSQSPSNKVTEKGKDVELRCDPISGHTALYWYRQSLGQGLEFLIYFQGNSAPDKSGLPSDRFSAERTGGSVSTLTIQRTQQEDSAVYLCASSPSGRAFSYNEQFFGPGTRLTVL.

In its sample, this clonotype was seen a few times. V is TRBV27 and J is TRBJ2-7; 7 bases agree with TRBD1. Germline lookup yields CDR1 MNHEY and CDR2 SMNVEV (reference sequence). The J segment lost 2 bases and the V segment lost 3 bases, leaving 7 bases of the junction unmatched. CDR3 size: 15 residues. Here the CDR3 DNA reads TGTGCCAGCAGTTTTACCGGGACAGTTGCCTACGAGCAGTACTTC. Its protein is CASSFTGTVAYEQYF.

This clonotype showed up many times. CDR3 amino acids: CASSAGGTGRDEQYF. In nucleotides, the CDR3 is TGTGCCAGCAGCGCCGGTGGGACAGGAAGGGACGAGCAGTACTTC. The rearrangement links TRBV9 to TRBJ2-7; 8 bases align to TRBD1. Germline V gives CDR1 SGDLS, CDR2 YYNGEE. This CDR3 spans 15 amino acids. The J segment lost 5 bases and the V segment lost 3 bases, leaving 10 bases of the junction unmatched.

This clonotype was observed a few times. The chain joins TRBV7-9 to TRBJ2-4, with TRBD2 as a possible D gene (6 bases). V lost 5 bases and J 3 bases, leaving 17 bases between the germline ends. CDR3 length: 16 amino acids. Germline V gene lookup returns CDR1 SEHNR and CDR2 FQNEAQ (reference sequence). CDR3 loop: CASSPPLGGSKNIQYF. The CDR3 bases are TGTGCCAGCAGCCCACCCCTCGGGGGTAGCAAAAACATTCAGTACTTC.

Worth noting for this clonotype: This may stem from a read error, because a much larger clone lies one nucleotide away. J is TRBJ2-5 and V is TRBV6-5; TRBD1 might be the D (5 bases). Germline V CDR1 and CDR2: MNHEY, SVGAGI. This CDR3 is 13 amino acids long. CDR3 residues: CAGRPGSRETQYF. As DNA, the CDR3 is TGTGCCGGCAGACCAGGGTCGCGAGAGACCCAGTACTTC.

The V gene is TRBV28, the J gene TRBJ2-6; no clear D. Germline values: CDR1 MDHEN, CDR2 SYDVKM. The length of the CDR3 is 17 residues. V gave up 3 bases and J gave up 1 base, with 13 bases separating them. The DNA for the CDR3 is TGTGCCAGCAGTTTGGGGATCATCGGGTCTGGGGCCAACGTCCTGACTTTC. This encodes CASSLGIIGSGANVLTF.